The next 32 T cell receptor beta chains were all read from a single sample in a study of T-cell memory formation after mild COVID-19. One entry per CDR3 protein results from TCRdb running MiXCR on the 5' RACE reads. The sample holds roughly 110,000 distinct CDR3 sequences; 15% to 20% are singletons and the top ten take 28%. The sequenced sample consisted of PBMCs or a T cell subset sorted from them (not recorded which). The receptors shown here come from an adult woman who had mild COVID-19 (a few samples of this study predate the infection). Cell type and time point are not known.

The V call is TRBV7-6, the J call TRBJ2-1; 10 positions agree with TRBD1. Germline loops: CDR1 SGHVS, CDR2 FNYEAQ. The V and J ends lost 5 bases and 4 bases, in that order; junction bases with no gene match: 11. This CDR3 region has 17 residues. The CDR3 DNA follows: TGTGCCAGCAGCCGTTATCTGCCGGGACAGGGGTACAATGAGCAGTTCTTC. Translation gives CASSRYLPGQGYNEQFF.

This clonotype was counted only a few times. The rearrangement uses TRBV29-1 and TRBJ1-2; tentative D call: TRBD1 (5 bases). V lost 0 bases to trimming and J lost 3 bases, with 14 bases between them. Germline CDR1 reads SQVTM; CDR2 reads ANQGSEA. The CDR3 is made up of 15 amino acids. The DNA for the CDR3 is TGCAGCGTTGAAGATCCTTTTGGGACTTACTATGGCTACACCTTC. Its protein is CSVEDPFGTYYGYTF. The full variable domain, with the rest looked up from reference TRBV29-1 and TRBJ1-2, is SAVISQKPSRDICQRGTSLTIQCQVDSQVTMMFWYRQQPGQSLTLIATANQGSEATYESGFVIDKFPISRPNLTFSTLTVSNMSPEDSSIYLCSVEDPFGTYYGYTFGSGTRLTVV.

This clonotype was detected only a few times. J is TRBJ1-2 and V is TRBV11-3, with 7 bases identical to TRBD1. Germline V gene lookup returns CDR1 SGHNT and CDR2 YENEEA. After removal of 5 bases from V and 2 bases from J, the junction contained 2 bases not matched to a gene. This CDR3 spans 13 amino acids. CDR3 residues: CASSPRGNYGYTF. DNA of the CDR3: TGTGCCAGCAGCCCCAGGGGGAACTATGGCTACACCTTC.

CDR3 DNA sequence: TGTGCCAGCAGTGAAATGGAGCGGGTCACAGATACGCAGTATTTT. It translates to CASSEMERVTDTQYF. V gene TRBV2 combines with J gene TRBJ2-3, with TRBD2 as a possible D gene (6 bases). Between the trimmed V and J ends, which lost 2 bases and 2 bases, there was a span of 11 bases. The germline V gene encodes CDR1 SNHLY and CDR2 FYNNEI. This CDR3 spans 15 amino acids. Drawing the rest from reference TRBV2 and TRBJ2-3, the complete variable domain is EPEVTQTPSHQVTQMGQEVILRCVPISNHLYFYWYRQILGQKVEFLVSFYNNEISEKSEIFDDQFSVERPDGSNFTLKIRSTKLEDSAMYFCASSEMERVTDTQYFGPGTRLTVL.

The V gene is TRBV29-1, the J gene TRBJ2-1, with 7 bases that match TRBD2. Germline CDR1 reads SQVTM; CDR2 reads ANQGSEA. Germline trimming cut 6 bases from V and 10 bases from J; bases unmatched to any gene: 12. The CDR3 extends over 13 amino acids. Here the CDR3 DNA reads TGCAGCGTCGAGGAGGGAGGGATAGACGAGCAGTTCTTC. This translates into CSVEEGGIDEQFF.

This clonotype appeared a few times. The CDR3 region is CASSQDSSGTEQFF. The CDR3 region has the DNA TGCGCCAGCAGCCAAGATTCTAGCGGGACCGAGCAGTTCTTC. This sequence joins TRBV4-3 and TRBJ2-1, with 9 positions matching TRBD2. After removal of 0 bases from V and 10 bases from J, the junction contained 4 bases not matched to a gene. The germline gives CDR1 LGHNA, CDR2 YSLEER. There are 14 residues in the CDR3.

The chain recombines TRBV5-1 with TRBJ1-1; maybe TRBD1 (5 bases). The CDR3 loop spans 14 amino acids. Germline V gives CDR1 SGHRS, CDR2 YFSETQ. Trimming cost V 0 bases and J 6 bases, with 12 bases left between them. CDR3: CASSLERGSAEAFF. In nucleotides, the CDR3 is TGCGCCAGCAGCTTGGAAAGGGGATCGGCTGAAGCTTTCTTT.

This clonotype was seen a handful of times. V and J are TRBV27 and TRBJ2-7; 7 nucleotides match TRBD2. The CDR3 length is 15 residues. CDR1 is MNHEY, CDR2 SMNVEV, per germline (reference sequence). Trimming removed 0 bases from V and 3 bases from J; junction bases left unmatched: 5. CDR3 DNA sequence: TGTGCCAGCAGTTTATCGGCGGGGAGGGGCTACGAGCAGTACTTC. Amino acids: CASSLSAGRGYEQYF.

The table lists this clonotype with a few counts. The chain is built from TRBV7-6 and TRBJ2-7, with D unresolved. CDR1 is SGHVS and CDR2 is FNYEAQ in the germline V gene. This CDR3 region has 13 residues. V was pared by 6 bases and J by 1 base, with 10 bases between. This CDR3 reads CASSRAESYEQYF. In nucleotides, the CDR3 is TGTGCCAGCAGTCGAGCCGAATCCTACGAGCAGTACTTC.

This clonotype was seen just once. V usage is TRBV24-1 and J usage is TRBJ2-2, with D possibly TRBD2 on 6 matching bases. The germline CDR1 and CDR2 sequences are KGHDR and SFDVKD. The CDR3 totals 16 residues. The V end was cut by 5 bases, the J end by 0 bases, with 12 bases between. DNA of the CDR3: TGTGCCACCAGTGGATGGCGGGGATCGAACACCGGGGAGCTGTTTTTT. It translates to CATSGWRGSNTGELFF.

This clonotype was seen repeatedly, ten times or more. The chain employs TRBV20-1 and TRBJ1-1; no clear D. The germline V gene encodes CDR1 DFQATT and CDR2 SNEGSKA (reference sequence). This CDR3 has 12 amino acids. The germline V and J ends were trimmed by 3 bases and 3 bases, with 8 bases remaining between them. As DNA, the CDR3 is TGCAGTGCTAGGGTTCGCGACACTGAAGCTTTCTTT. It encodes CSARVRDTEAFF.

V gene TRBV7-2 combines with J gene TRBJ2-3; D gene ambiguous. Trimming removed 5 bases at V and 2 bases at J, with 11 bases between. This CDR3 comprises 14 residues. Germline CDR1 is SGHTA and CDR2 is FQGNSA. CDR3: CASSLRPYTDTQYF. CDR3 nucleotide sequence: TGTGCCAGCAGCCTCCGACCGTACACAGATACGCAGTATTTT.

This clonotype was seen a handful of times. The chain joins TRBV7-9 to TRBJ2-1, with 8 bases fitting TRBD1. The CDR3 loop spans 16 amino acids. In germline, CDR1 is SEHNR, CDR2 FQNEAQ (reference sequence). With V trimmed by 5 bases and J by 0 bases, 6 bases remained unmatched. The CDR3 DNA reads TGTGCCAGCAGCCGTGGGACAGGACCCTCCTACAATGAGCAGTTCTTC. Protein product: CASSRGTGPSYNEQFF. The entire variable domain, with the rest obtained from reference TRBV7-9 and TRBJ2-1, is as follows: DTGVSQNPRHKITKRGQNVTFRCDPISEHNRLYWYRQTLGQGPEFLTYFQNEAQLEKSRLLSDRFSAERPKGSFSTLEIQRTEQGDSAMYLCASSRGTGPSYNEQFFGPGTRLTVL.

This clonotype turned up a few times. This chain uses TRBV24-1 with TRBJ2-3; 7 bases line up with TRBD1. This CDR3 has 16 amino acids. V trimming: 0 bases; J trimming: 5 bases; junction bases outside the gene matches: 7. Germline V gene data show CDR1 as KGHDR and CDR2 as SFDVKD. CDR3 amino acids: CATSDLEGAAIDTQYF. As DNA, the CDR3 is TGTGCCACCAGTGATTTGGAGGGGGCAGCGATAGATACGCAGTATTTT.

This clonotype was seen only a few times. J is TRBJ2-7 and V is TRBV5-1, with 7 bases aligning to TRBD1. The trim removed 0 bases at V and 2 bases at J, leaving 20 bases unmatched. Germline V gives CDR1 SGHRS, CDR2 YFSETQ. The CDR3 is 20 amino acids. Written as DNA, the CDR3 is TGCGCCAGCAGCTTGGCCGTTGGGCCAACAGACAGGGAACGAACCTACGAGCAGTACTTC. This gives the protein CASSLAVGPTDRERTYEQYF.

This clonotype was picked up a small number of times. The rearrangement links TRBV7-9 to TRBJ2-1; either TRBD1 or TRBD2 may fit D (5 bases each). This CDR3 region has 16 residues. Trimming stripped 0 bases from V and 4 bases from J, with 13 bases between. Germline V gene data show CDR1 as SEHNR and CDR2 as FQNEAQ (reference sequence). CDR3 protein: CASSLAVAGSYNEQFF. The CDR3 DNA reads TGTGCCAGCAGCTTAGCGGTGGCAGGGAGTTACAATGAGCAGTTCTTC.

The rearrangement uses TRBV7-6 and TRBJ1-3; D unresolved. The germline V gene encodes CDR1 SGHVS and CDR2 FNYEAQ. There are 18 residues in the CDR3. The germline V and J ends were trimmed by 3 bases and 0 bases, with 18 bases remaining between them. The CDR3 DNA follows: TGTGCCAGCAGCTTTAGTGCCCCCTACACCGGCTCTGGAAACACCATATATTTT. It translates to CASSFSAPYTGSGNTIYF.

This clonotype came up a few times. This CDR3 reads CASSVLEDEQFF. The CDR3 DNA reads as TGTGCCAGCAGCGTTTTAGAGGATGAGCAGTTCTTC. V is TRBV9 and J is TRBJ2-1; D is uncertain. This CDR3 contains 12 residues. Germline V gene data show CDR1 as SGDLS and CDR2 as YYNGEE. V was cut by 2 bases and J by 8 bases, with 8 bases left in between.

The chain employs TRBV7-6 and TRBJ2-1; D may be TRBD1 (5 bases). The germline V gene has CDR1 SGHVS and CDR2 FNYEAQ. V dropped 0 bases and J dropped 8 bases, with 23 bases sitting between them. The CDR3 loop spans 18 amino acids. The CDR3 reads CASSLAPDTFTFSDEQFF. CDR3 DNA sequence: TGTGCCAGCAGCTTAGCGCCGGACACGTTCACCTTTTCGGATGAGCAGTTCTTC.

About this clonotype itself: One end of the junction varies from germline; a read error may be responsible. The chain is built from TRBV4-3 and TRBJ2-7, with a possible D match to TRBD2 (6 bases). The germline V gene has CDR1 LGHNA and CDR2 YSLEER. The CDR3 is made up of 15 amino acids. The CDR3, as DNA: TGCGCCAGCTGCCAAGAAACGCGGGAATTGTTCGAGCAGTACTTC. Translated, it gives CASCQETRELFEQYF.

This clonotype was seen many times. The chain has TRBV4-1 and TRBJ1-5, with D hard to call. Germline assignment: CDR1 MGHRA and CDR2 YSYEKL. V was shortened by 0 bases and J by 0 bases, with 12 bases between the two germline ends. This CDR3 is 17 amino acids long. CDR3 sequence: CASSQEGPSYSNQPQHF. CDR3 DNA: TGCGCCAGCAGCCAAGAAGGGCCAAGTTATAGCAATCAGCCCCAGCATTTT.

This clonotype was counted at least ten times. The rearrangement links TRBV12-3 or TRBV12-4 to TRBJ1-3, with 7 bases identical to TRBD1. The CDR3 length is 13 residues. Losses at the gene ends were 10 bases for V and 2 bases for J; bases not matched to a gene: 5. DNA of the CDR3: TGTGCCACCCAGGGGGGGCCTGGAAACACCATATATTTT. As protein: CATQGGPGNTIYF.

The chain couples TRBV11-2 to TRBJ2-5; D gene unclear. Germline assignment: CDR1 SGHAT and CDR2 FQNNGV. V lost 2 bases and J lost 5, with 3 bases in between. The CDR3 has 11 residues. The CDR3 here is CASSLWETQYF. CDR3 DNA sequence: TGTGCCAGCAGCTTATGGGAGACCCAGTACTTC.

The chain uses TRBV5-6 and TRBJ2-3; a weak D match, TRBD2 (6 bases). The CDR3 extends over 15 amino acids. V was trimmed by 3 bases and J by 0 bases, leaving 11 bases between them. CDR1 is SGHDT, CDR2 YYEEEE, per germline. In DNA form, the CDR3 reads TGTGCCAGCAGCTCCCTACTAGCTAGCACAGATACGCAGTATTTT. Translated, it gives CASSSLLASTDTQYF.

This clonotype was counted only a few times. This chain joins TRBV19 and TRBJ2-7, with D possibly matching TRBD2 (6 bases). The germline gives CDR1 LNHDA, CDR2 SQIVND (reference sequence). V was clipped by 6 bases and J by 0 bases, with 9 bases between them. The CDR3 extends over 13 amino acids. CDR3: CASSPGVSYEQYF. CDR3 in DNA: TGTGCCAGTAGCCCGGGGGTCTCCTACGAGCAGTACTTC. The full variable domain, with the rest looked up from reference TRBV19 and TRBJ2-7, is DGGITQSPKYLFRKEGQNVTLSCEQNLNHDAMYWYRQDPGQGLRLIYYSQIVNDFQKGDIAEGYSVSREKKESFPLTVTSAQKNPTAFYLCASSPGVSYEQYFGPGTRLTVT.

The chain carries TRBV5-1 and TRBJ1-2; 10 nucleotides agree with TRBD1. This CDR3 has 15 amino acids. V was clipped by 4 bases and J by 5 bases; unmatched bases: 8. Germline values: CDR1 SGHRS, CDR2 YFSETQ. CDR3 residues: CASSEGTGDRYGYTF. CDR3 bases: TGCGCCAGCAGCGAAGGGACAGGGGATCGGTATGGCTACACCTTC.

CDR3 nucleotide sequence: TGTGCCAGCAGCATTTCTGACACCGGGGAGCTGTTTTTT. Translated, it gives CASSISDTGELFF. The V call is TRBV9, the J call TRBJ2-2; D uncertain. V shed 4 bases and J shed 3 bases, with 7 bases lying between them. This CDR3 is 13 amino acids long. Germline V gene lookup returns CDR1 SGDLS and CDR2 YYNGEE.

This chain connects TRBV3-1 to TRBJ2-7; 7 bases agree with TRBD1. The junction had 6 bases not matched to a gene; V was cut back by 2 bases and J by 2 bases. CDR3 length equals 15 residues. The germline gives CDR1 LGHDT, CDR2 YNNKEL (reference sequence). CDR3: CASSQLKGQPYEQYF. The CDR3 nucleotides read TGTGCCAGCAGCCAATTAAAGGGACAGCCCTACGAGCAGTACTTC.

This chain links TRBV7-2 with TRBJ2-1, with D perhaps matching TRBD2 (6 bases). This CDR3 has 13 residues. The V and J ends lost 0 bases and 9 bases respectively, with 9 bases between them. Germline-derived CDR1 and CDR2 are SGHTA and FQGNSA. In DNA form, the CDR3 reads TGTGCCAGCAGCTTAGCGGGGACTGGTGAGCAGTTCTTC. Amino acid sequence: CASSLAGTGEQFF.

The CDR3 nucleotides are TGCGCCAGCAGCACTGGGACAGGGGGCTACGAGCAGTACTTC. Amino acid sequence: CASSTGTGGYEQYF. This chain links TRBV5-1 with TRBJ2-7; 11 bases are a match to TRBD1. The V segment lost 4 bases and the J segment 3 bases; nucleotides outside the gene matches: 3. Germline CDR1 and CDR2: SGHRS and YFSETQ. The CDR3 consists of 14 residues.

This clonotype has just a few counts. V usage is TRBV5-5 and J usage is TRBJ1-5; 8 bases are a match to TRBD1. The CDR3 has 15 amino acids. The J segment lost 6 bases and the V segment lost 3 bases, leaving 8 bases of the junction unmatched. CDR1 and CDR2 from the germline V gene are SGHKS and YYEKEE (reference sequence). CDR3 residues: CASSSHSGGGQPQHF. The CDR3 nucleotides read TGTGCCAGCAGCTCCCATTCAGGGGGCGGTCAGCCCCAGCATTTT.

This clonotype was picked up a small number of times. The chain combines TRBV20-1 with TRBJ2-6, with D maybe TRBD2 (5 bases). Germline lookup yields CDR1 DFQATT and CDR2 SNEGSKA (reference sequence). Trimming cost V 6 bases and J 0 bases, with 12 bases left between them. This CDR3 has 15 residues. The CDR3 sequence: CSAAGWNSGANVLTF. CDR3 coding DNA: TGCAGTGCGGCGGGCTGGAACTCTGGGGCCAACGTCCTGACTTTC.